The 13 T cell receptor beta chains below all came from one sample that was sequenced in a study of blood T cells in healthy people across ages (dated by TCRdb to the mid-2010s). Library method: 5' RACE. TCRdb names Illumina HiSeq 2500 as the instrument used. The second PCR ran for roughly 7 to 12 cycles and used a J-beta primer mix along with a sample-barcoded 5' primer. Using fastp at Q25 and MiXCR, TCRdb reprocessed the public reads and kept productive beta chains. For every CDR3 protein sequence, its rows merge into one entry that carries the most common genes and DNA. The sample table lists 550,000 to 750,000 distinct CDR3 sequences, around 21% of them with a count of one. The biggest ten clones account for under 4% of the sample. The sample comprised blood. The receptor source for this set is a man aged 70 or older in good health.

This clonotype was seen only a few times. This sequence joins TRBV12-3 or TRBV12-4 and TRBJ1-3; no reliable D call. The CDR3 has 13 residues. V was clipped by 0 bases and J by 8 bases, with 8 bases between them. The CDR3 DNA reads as TGTGCCAGCAGTTTAGCAAGTCTGGACACCATATATTTT. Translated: CASSLASLDTIYF.

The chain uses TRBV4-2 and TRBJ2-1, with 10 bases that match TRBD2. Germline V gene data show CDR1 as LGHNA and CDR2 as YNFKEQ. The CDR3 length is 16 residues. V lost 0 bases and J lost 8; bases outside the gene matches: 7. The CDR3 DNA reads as TGTGCCAGCAGCCAAGATCGCAGCGGGAGGGCCGATGAGCAGTTCTTC. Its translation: CASSQDRSGRADEQFF.

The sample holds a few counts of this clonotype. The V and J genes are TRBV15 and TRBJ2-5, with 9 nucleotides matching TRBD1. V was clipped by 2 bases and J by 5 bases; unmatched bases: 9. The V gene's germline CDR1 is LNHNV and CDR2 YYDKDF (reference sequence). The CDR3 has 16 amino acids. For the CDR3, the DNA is TGTGCCACCAGCAGACACCAACAGGGGGCTCAGGAGACCCAGTACTTC. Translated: CATSRHQQGAQETQYF.

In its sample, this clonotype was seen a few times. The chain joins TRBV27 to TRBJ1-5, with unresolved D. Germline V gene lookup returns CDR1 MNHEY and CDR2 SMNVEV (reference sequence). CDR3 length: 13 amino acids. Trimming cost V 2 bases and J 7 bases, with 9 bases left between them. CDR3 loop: CASSLTQNQPQHF. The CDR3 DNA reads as TGTGCCAGCAGTTTAACGCAAAACCAGCCCCAGCATTTT.

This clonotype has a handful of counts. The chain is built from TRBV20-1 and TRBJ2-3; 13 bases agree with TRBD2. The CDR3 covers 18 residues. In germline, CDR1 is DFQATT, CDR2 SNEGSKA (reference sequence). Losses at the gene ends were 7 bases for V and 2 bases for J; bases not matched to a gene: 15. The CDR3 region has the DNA TGCAGTGTACCGGGACTAGCGGGAATCCCCATGGCCACAGATACGCAGTATTTT. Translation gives CSVPGLAGIPMATDTQYF.

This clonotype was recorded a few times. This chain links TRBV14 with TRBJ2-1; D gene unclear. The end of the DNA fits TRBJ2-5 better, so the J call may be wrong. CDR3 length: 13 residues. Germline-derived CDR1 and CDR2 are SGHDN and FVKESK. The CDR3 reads CASSQALGTAQYF. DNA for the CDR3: TGTGCCAGCAGCCAAGCGCTGGGTACGGCCCAGTACTTC.

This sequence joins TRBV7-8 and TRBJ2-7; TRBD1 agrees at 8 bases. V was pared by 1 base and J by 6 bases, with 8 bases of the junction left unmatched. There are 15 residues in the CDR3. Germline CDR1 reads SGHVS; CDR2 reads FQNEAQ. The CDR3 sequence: CASSLVSQGASEQYF. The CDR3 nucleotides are TGTGCCAGCAGCTTAGTGTCTCAGGGGGCGAGCGAGCAGTACTTC.

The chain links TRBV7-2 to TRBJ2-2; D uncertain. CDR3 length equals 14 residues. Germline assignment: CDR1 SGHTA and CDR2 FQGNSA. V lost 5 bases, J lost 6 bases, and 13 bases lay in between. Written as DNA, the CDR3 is TGTGCCAGCAGCACGGGCCTGGGTCCCGGGGAGCTGTTTTTT. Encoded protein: CASSTGLGPGELFF.

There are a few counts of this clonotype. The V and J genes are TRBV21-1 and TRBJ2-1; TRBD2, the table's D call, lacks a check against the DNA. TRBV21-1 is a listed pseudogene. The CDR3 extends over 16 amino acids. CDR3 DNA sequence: TGTGCCAGCAGCAAAAGGACTGACAGCTCCTACAATGAGCAGTTCTTC. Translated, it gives CASSKRTDSSYNEQFF.

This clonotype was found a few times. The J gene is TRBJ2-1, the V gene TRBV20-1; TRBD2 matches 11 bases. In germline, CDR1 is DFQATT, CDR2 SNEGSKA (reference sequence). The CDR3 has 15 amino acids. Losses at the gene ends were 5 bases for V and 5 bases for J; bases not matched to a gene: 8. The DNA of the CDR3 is TGCAGTGCTGCTTCTCTAGCGGGAGGACACAATGAGCAGTTCTTC. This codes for CSAASLAGGHNEQFF.

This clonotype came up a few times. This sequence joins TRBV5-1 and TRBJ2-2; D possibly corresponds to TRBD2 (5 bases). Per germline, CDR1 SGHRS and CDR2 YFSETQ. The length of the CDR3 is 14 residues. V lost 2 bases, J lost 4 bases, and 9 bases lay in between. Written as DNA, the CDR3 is TGCGCCAGCAGCTTCGGGAAGAGCACCGGGGAGCTGTTTTTT. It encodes CASSFGKSTGELFF.

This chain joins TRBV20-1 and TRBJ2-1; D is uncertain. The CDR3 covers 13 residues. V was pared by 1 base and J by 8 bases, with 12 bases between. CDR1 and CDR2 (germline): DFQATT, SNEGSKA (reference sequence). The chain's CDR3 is CSARGYLSDEQFF. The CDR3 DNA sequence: TGCAGTGCTAGAGGATACCTAAGCGATGAGCAGTTCTTC.

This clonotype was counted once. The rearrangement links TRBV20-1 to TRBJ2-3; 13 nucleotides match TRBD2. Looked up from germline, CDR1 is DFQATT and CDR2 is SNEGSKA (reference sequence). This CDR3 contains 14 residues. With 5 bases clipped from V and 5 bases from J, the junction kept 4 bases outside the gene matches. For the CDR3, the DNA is TGCAGTGCTCAGACTAGCGGGAGGAAAGATACGCAGTATTTT. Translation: CSAQTSGRKDTQYF.